Below are 23 T cell receptor beta chains sequenced from a single sample in a study of T-cell memory formation after mild COVID-19. MiXCR, applied by TCRdb to the 5' RACE reads, yields one record per CDR3 protein. The data show some 120,000 distinct CDR3 sequences, approximately 15% seen once. Sequencing input: PBMCs or a T cell subset sorted from them (not recorded which). The receptors shown here come from an adult woman who had mild COVID-19 (a few samples of this study predate the infection). Cell type and time point are not known.

The V call is TRBV12-3 or TRBV12-4, the J call TRBJ1-4; D may be TRBD1 (5 bases). V was trimmed by 6 bases and J by 0 bases, leaving 17 bases between them. CDR3 length: 17 amino acids. The CDR3 nucleotides read TGTGCCAGCAGCGCGGCAGGGCATCCCGCAACTAATGAAAAACTGTTTTTT. Translating it yields CASSAAGHPATNEKLFF.

This clonotype was counted only a few times. The rearrangement joins TRBV5-1 to TRBJ2-3, with D perhaps matching TRBD2 (5 bases). This CDR3 is 12 amino acids long. Deletions cut 4 bases from V and 5 bases from J, with 8 bases between. Germline CDR1 reads SGHRS; CDR2 reads YFSETQ. The CDR3 bases are TGCGCCAGCAGCCCGGACTTAGATACGCAGTATTTT. Amino acids: CASSPDLDTQYF. Full variable domain (missing parts from reference TRBV5-1 and TRBJ2-3): KAGVTQTPRYLIKTRGQQVTLSCSPISGHRSVSWYQQTPGQGLQFLFEYFSETQRNKGNFPGRFSGRQFSNSRSEMNVSTLELGDSALYLCASSPDLDTQYFGPGTRLTVL.

This clonotype was counted a few times. This chain joins TRBV5-1 and TRBJ2-7, with D possibly matching TRBD1 (5 bases). V was cut by 4 bases and J by 7 bases, with 18 bases left in between. Germline CDR1 reads SGHRS; CDR2 reads YFSETQ. CDR3 length equals 14 residues. CDR3 residues: CASSKVTDPTEQYF. The CDR3 region has the DNA TGCGCCAGCAGCAAGGTGACAGACCCTACAGAGCAGTACTTC.

On this clonotype: A much larger clone lies one base from this, so it may be a read error. The chain couples TRBV12-3 or TRBV12-4 to TRBJ2-1; 7 nucleotides align to TRBD2. V lost 5 bases to trimming and J lost 0 bases; unmatched junction nucleotides: 1. The CDR3 has 14 residues. CDR3 nucleotides: TGTGCCAGCAGTGGCGGGAGCTCCTACAATGAGCAGTTCTTC. Its translation: CASSGGSSYNEQFF.

This clonotype was picked up a small number of times. The V and J genes are TRBV12-3 or TRBV12-4 and TRBJ1-6; D gene ambiguous. Between the trimmed V and J ends, which lost 3 bases and 7 bases, there was a span of 7 bases. The CDR3 contains 13 residues. CDR3 DNA: TGTGCCAGCAGTTTTTTGGGGAATTCACCCCTCCACTTT. This encodes CASSFLGNSPLHF.

The gene calls are TRBV6-5 and TRBJ2-2, with D possibly being TRBD2 (6 bases). Germline lookup yields CDR1 MNHEY and CDR2 SVGAGI. CDR3 length equals 14 residues. The V end was cut by 5 bases, the J end by 2 bases, with 9 bases between. In nucleotides, the CDR3 is TGTGCCAGCAGTCAGGGAGGAAACACCGGGGAGCTGTTTTTT. Its protein product is CASSQGGNTGELFF.

The rearrangement uses TRBV27 and TRBJ1-1; possible D gene TRBD1, 6 bases. This CDR3 has 14 amino acids. V was clipped by 2 bases and J by 4 bases, with 11 bases between them. Germline assignment: CDR1 MNHEY and CDR2 SMNVEV (reference sequence). For the CDR3, the DNA is TGTGCCAGCAGTTTACTGGGGGCGGGCACTGAAGCTTTCTTT. Its protein is CASSLLGAGTEAFF.

The V and J genes are TRBV7-9 and TRBJ2-3; D remains ambiguous. V shed 1 base and J shed 2 bases, with 7 bases lying between them. Per germline, CDR1 SEHNR and CDR2 FQNEAQ (reference sequence). The CDR3 spans 14 residues. CDR3 sequence reads: CASSLGSNTDTQYF. The CDR3, as DNA: TGTGCCAGCAGCTTAGGTTCGAACACAGATACGCAGTATTTT.

The chain joins TRBV7-6 to TRBJ2-7; 9 positions match TRBD2. The CDR3 contains 15 residues. Germline assignment: CDR1 SGHVS and CDR2 FNYEAQ. J gave up 5 bases and V 1 base, and 6 bases lay outside the gene matches. CDR3 sequence: CASSLGPGLANEQYF. The DNA of the CDR3 is TGTGCCAGCAGCTTAGGACCGGGACTAGCCAACGAGCAGTACTTC. Full variable domain (missing parts from reference TRBV7-6 and TRBJ2-7): GAGVSQSPRYKVTKRGQDVALRCDPISGHVSLYWYRQALGQGPEFLTYFNYEAQQDKSGLPNDRFSAERPEGSISTLTIQRTEQRDSAMYRCASSLGPGLANEQYFGPGTRLTVT.

The V call is TRBV24-1, the J call TRBJ2-1; TRBD2 agrees at 15 bases. Germline lookup yields CDR1 KGHDR and CDR2 SFDVKD. V trimming: 3 bases; J trimming: 7 bases; junction bases outside the gene matches: 3. This CDR3 is built from 16 residues. The CDR3 nucleotides read TGTGCCACCAGTGATCGGACTAGCGGGAGGGTAAATGAGCAGTTCTTC. Protein sequence: CATSDRTSGRVNEQFF.

The V gene is TRBV19, the J gene TRBJ2-4, with TRBD2 matching 12 bases. CDR3 length equals 22 residues. Germline assignment: CDR1 LNHDA and CDR2 SQIVND (reference sequence). V trimming: 0 bases; J trimming: 0 bases; junction bases outside the gene matches: 15. The CDR3 bases are TGTGCCAGTAGTATAGATAGACAGAGCACTAGCGGGAGGCGAGGAGCCAAAAACATTCAGTACTTC. Translation: CASSIDRQSTSGRRGAKNIQYF.

The chain combines TRBV7-2 with TRBJ2-3; 12 bases line up with TRBD2. Germline V lookup: CDR1 SGHTA, CDR2 FQGNSA. With V trimmed by 1 base and J by 3 bases, 5 bases remained unmatched. The CDR3 runs 17 residues. The CDR3 DNA reads TGTGCCAGCAGCTTAGGGCTAGCGGGAGGGTTTACAGATACGCAGTATTTT. This encodes CASSLGLAGGFTDTQYF.

The chain recombines TRBV6-6 with TRBJ1-1; D ambiguous. The V and J ends lost 7 bases and 1 base respectively, with 16 bases between them. Germline CDR1 MNHNY, CDR2 SVGAGI (reference sequence). The CDR3 has 15 amino acids. CDR3 bases: TGTGCCAGCAATAAACCGTCCAGGTCGAACACTGAAGCTTTCTTT. This codes for CASNKPSRSNTEAFF.

This clonotype was observed a few times. The chain combines TRBV27 with TRBJ2-5; TRBD2 might be the D (6 bases). Germline CDR1 MNHEY, CDR2 SMNVEV (reference sequence). V dropped 5 bases and J dropped 4 bases, with 14 bases sitting between them. CDR3 size: 14 residues. CDR3 residues: CASSRPGLTETQYF. Here the CDR3 DNA reads TGTGCCAGCAGTCGGCCTGGACTAACAGAGACCCAGTACTTC.

V gene TRBV12-3 or TRBV12-4 combines with J gene TRBJ2-7; weak D call: TRBD1 (5 bases). This CDR3 spans 15 amino acids. Trimming took 6 bases from V and 0 from J, leaving 15 bases between them. The CDR3, as DNA: TGTGCCAGCAGCCTGTCAGGGCTGAGCTCCTACGAGCAGTACTTC. It yields the protein CASSLSGLSSYEQYF.

This clonotype was picked up a small number of times. The chain couples TRBV12-3 or TRBV12-4 to TRBJ2-7; TRBD1 agrees at 8 bases. The CDR3 has 13 amino acids. Losses at the gene ends were 7 bases for V and 3 bases for J; bases not matched to a gene: 5. The CDR3 bases are TGTGCCAGCACCTATGGACAGGGCTACGAGCAGTACTTC. It yields the protein CASTYGQGYEQYF.

The rearrangement joins TRBV4-1 to TRBJ2-7, with D perhaps assigned TRBD1 or TRBD2 (5 bases each). Germline V lookup: CDR1 MGHRA, CDR2 YSYEKL. The CDR3 totals 15 residues. The V end was cut by 3 bases, the J end by 5 bases, with 17 bases between. This CDR3 is CASSHMARGVHEQYF. The CDR3 nucleotides are TGCGCCAGCAGCCACATGGCGAGAGGGGTCCACGAGCAGTACTTC.

This clonotype was observed a handful of times. The rearrangement links TRBV29-1 to TRBJ2-1, with 7 bases matching TRBD2. Germline V lookup: CDR1 SQVTM, CDR2 ANQGSEA. The CDR3 extends over 15 amino acids. The ends lost 7 bases at V and 0 bases at J; junction bases unmatched: 9. CDR3 nucleotides: TGCAGCGGAGCCGGGACTACCAACTCCTACAATGAGCAGTTCTTC. It translates to CSGAGTTNSYNEQFF.

The sample holds many counts of this clonotype. The chain employs TRBV7-9 and TRBJ2-7; D is perhaps TRBD2 (5 bases). This CDR3 has 16 amino acids. Trimming took 3 bases from V and 0 from J, leaving 15 bases between them. The germline gives CDR1 SEHNR, CDR2 FQNEAQ (reference sequence). As DNA, the CDR3 is TGTGCCAGCAGCTTCGGTCCCAGGACTCCCTCCTACGAGCAGTACTTC. This sequence encodes CASSFGPRTPSYEQYF.

This clonotype showed up just a few times. The chain is built from TRBV11-2 and TRBJ2-3; D is possibly TRBD2 (6 bases). Trimming took 1 base from V and 3 from J, leaving 17 bases between them. The CDR3 totals 17 residues. From germline, CDR1 is SGHAT and CDR2 FQNNGV. The CDR3 DNA reads as TGTGCCAGCAGCTTAGTGGGACTCGATCTGAAGACAGATACGCAGTATTTT. It specifies CASSLVGLDLKTDTQYF.

V and J are TRBV18 and TRBJ2-5; D remains ambiguous. The germline gives CDR1 KGHSH, CDR2 LQKENI. Trimming took off 2 bases at V and 5 bases at J, with 9 bases between the two ends. The CDR3 spans 13 residues. CDR3 sequence (DNA): TGTGCCAGCTCACCAAGCCGGACGGAGACCCAGTACTTC. Translation gives CASSPSRTETQYF.

V usage is TRBV7-3 and J usage is TRBJ2-1, with D possibly being TRBD1 (5 bases). Trimming removed 6 bases at V and 3 bases at J, with 21 bases between. Per the germline V gene, CDR1 is SGHTA and CDR2 is FQGTGA. This CDR3 is 17 amino acids long. The CDR3 sequence: CASSLKGPNWGYNEQFF. For the CDR3, the DNA is TGTGCCAGCAGTCTAAAGGGGCCAAACTGGGGCTACAATGAGCAGTTCTTC.

Regarding this clonotype: At one of its ends the junction is not consistent with the germline gene, which may arise from a read error. The rearrangement uses TRBV5-1 and TRBJ1-5; D is possibly TRBD1 (6 bases). Germline CDR1 and CDR2: SGHRS and YFSETQ. This CDR3 comprises 16 residues. The CDR3 loop reads CASSLDFPGHREPQNF. CDR3 nucleotides: TGCGCCAGCAGCTTGGATTTCCCGGGACACCGCGAGCCCCAGAATTTT.